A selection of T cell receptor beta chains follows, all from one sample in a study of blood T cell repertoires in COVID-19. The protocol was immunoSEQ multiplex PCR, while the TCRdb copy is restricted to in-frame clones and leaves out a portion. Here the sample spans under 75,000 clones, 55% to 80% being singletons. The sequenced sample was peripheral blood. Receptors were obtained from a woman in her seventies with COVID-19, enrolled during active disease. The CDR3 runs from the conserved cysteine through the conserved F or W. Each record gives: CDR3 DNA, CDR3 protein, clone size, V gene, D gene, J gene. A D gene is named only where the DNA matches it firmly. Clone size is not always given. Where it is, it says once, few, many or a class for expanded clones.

cdr3_nt: TGTGCCAGTAGTCCCGGGTCCTTGAGAGGTGGCTACACCTTC
cdr3_aa: CASSPGSLRGGYTF
clone_size: NA
v_call: TRBV19
d_call: NA
j_call: TRBJ1-2

cdr3_nt: TGCAGTGCTGGGTCGGGGAGGGCGCAGTATTTT
cdr3_aa: CSAGSGRAQYF
clone_size: NA
v_call: TRBV20-1
d_call: TRBD2
j_call: TRBJ2-3

cdr3_nt: TGCGCCAGCAGCCTCGGGGAGGGATGGGCCGGGGAGCTGTTTTTT
cdr3_aa: CASSLGEGWAGELFF
clone_size: NA
v_call: TRBV5-1
d_call: TRBD2
j_call: TRBJ2-2

cdr3_nt: TGTGCCATCAGTCAGGACAGGGGAGGAACCGGGGAGCTGTTTTTT
cdr3_aa: CAISQDRGGTGELFF
clone_size: NA
v_call: TRBV10-3
d_call: TRBD1
j_call: TRBJ2-2

cdr3_nt: TGTGCCAGCAGTTTCGCCGGACTAGCGGGAGGGCAGGCCGGGGAGCTGTTTTTT
cdr3_aa: CASSFAGLAGGQAGELFF
clone_size: NA
v_call: TRBV27
d_call: TRBD2
j_call: TRBJ2-2

cdr3_nt: TGTGCCAGCAGTGCTTCGACAGGGACACATAGCAATCAGCCCCAGCATTTT
cdr3_aa: CASSASTGTHSNQPQHF
clone_size: once
v_call: TRBV6-1
d_call: TRBD1
j_call: TRBJ1-5

cdr3_nt: TGTGCCAGCAGTCGCGGGAGTATAGGGGAGCTGTTTTTT
cdr3_aa: CASSRGSIGELFF
clone_size: once
v_call: TRBV27
d_call: TRBD2
j_call: TRBJ2-2

cdr3_nt: TGTGCCAGCAGTTTAGCAGGTCTGAGGGCGCAGTATTTT
cdr3_aa: CASSLAGLRAQYF
clone_size: NA
v_call: TRBV12-3/TRBV12-4
d_call: NA
j_call: TRBJ2-3

cdr3_nt: TGTGCCAGCAGGGTACTAGGACAGGGCAATGAGCAGTTCTTC
cdr3_aa: CASRVLGQGNEQFF
clone_size: NA
v_call: TRBV6-5
d_call: TRBD1
j_call: TRBJ2-1

cdr3_nt: TGTGCCAGCAGCGTTAGCGGGAGGGATGAGACCCAGTACTTC
cdr3_aa: CASSVSGRDETQYF
clone_size: NA
v_call: TRBV7-9
d_call: TRBD2
j_call: TRBJ2-5

cdr3_nt: TGTGCCATCAGTGAGACTCGAAGCAGAGGGGGAGAAAAACTGTTTTTT
cdr3_aa: CAISETRSRGGEKLFF
clone_size: few
v_call: TRBV10-3
d_call: NA
j_call: TRBJ1-4

cdr3_nt: TGTGCCAGCAGCCAAGTGGGGGGGAACACTGAAGCTTTCTTT
cdr3_aa: CASSQVGGNTEAFF
clone_size: NA
v_call: TRBV3-1/TRBV3-2
d_call: NA
j_call: TRBJ1-1

cdr3_nt: TGTGCCACCAGCAGAACTACAGGGGGCTCGGATGAAAAACTGTTTTTT
cdr3_aa: CATSRTTGGSDEKLFF
clone_size: NA
v_call: TRBV15
d_call: TRBD1
j_call: TRBJ1-4

cdr3_nt: TGTGCCAGCAGCCAAATAGCGGGAGACACTGGGGAGACCCAGTACTTC
cdr3_aa: CASSQIAGDTGETQYF
clone_size: NA
v_call: TRBV4-2
d_call: TRBD2
j_call: TRBJ2-5

cdr3_nt: TGTGCCAGCAGTGAAAATGTTCTGGGGCTCGGGGGGTTCTTC
cdr3_aa: CASSENVLGLGGFF
clone_size: few
v_call: TRBV2
d_call: NA
j_call: TRBJ2-1

cdr3_nt: TGTGCCAGCCGCGGGCGGGAGGTCTTTTTTGGCACAGATACGCAGTATTTT
cdr3_aa: CASRGREVFFGTDTQYF
clone_size: NA
v_call: TRBV28
d_call: TRBD2
j_call: TRBJ2-3

cdr3_nt: TGTGCCAGCAGTTTGATCCGGGGGACTGGAAACACCATATATTTT
cdr3_aa: CASSLIRGTGNTIYF
clone_size: NA
v_call: TRBV11-2
d_call: NA
j_call: TRBJ1-3

cdr3_nt: TGTGCCAGCAGCTTTGGCGGGATAAGAGGAGAGACCCAGTACTTC
cdr3_aa: CASSFGGIRGETQYF
clone_size: NA
v_call: TRBV13
d_call: NA
j_call: TRBJ2-5

cdr3_nt: TGTGCCACAGGACAGGGTGATAGCACAGATACGCAGTATTTT
cdr3_aa: CATGQGDSTDTQYF
clone_size: NA
v_call: TRBV10-3
d_call: TRBD1
j_call: TRBJ2-3

cdr3_nt: TGTGCCAGTAGTACCGGACAGGGGAGCAATCAGCCCCAGCATTTT
cdr3_aa: CASSTGQGSNQPQHF
clone_size: NA
v_call: TRBV19
d_call: TRBD1
j_call: TRBJ1-5

cdr3_nt: TGCGCCAGCAGCTTAGTGTCAGGGAAAAACATTCAGTACTTC
cdr3_aa: CASSLVSGKNIQYF
clone_size: NA
v_call: TRBV5-1
d_call: NA
j_call: TRBJ2-4

cdr3_nt: TGTGCCATCAGTGAGCACCGGGACATCACCTACGAGCAGTACTTC
cdr3_aa: CAISEHRDITYEQYF
clone_size: NA
v_call: TRBV10-3
d_call: NA
j_call: TRBJ2-7